The rows below give T cell receptor beta chains drawn from one sample of a study of blood T cell repertoires in COVID-19. The repertoire was sequenced with immunoSEQ multiplex PCR; TCRdb's copy has only in-frame clones and lacks some. The sample shows about 520,000 clones, 70% to 90% of them seen only once. Material: peripheral blood. The receptors come from a human donor in a cohort sampled during active COVID-19. CDR3s include the opening cysteine and the closing phenylalanine or tryptophan. Fields, in order: J gene, V gene, clone size, D gene, CDR3 protein, CDR3 DNA. A D gene is named only where the DNA matches it firmly. The size entry is marked missing in some rows and otherwise reads once, few, many or a size class.

TRBJ2-1 TRBV5-1 . . CASSPEGSYNEQFF TGCGCCAGCAGCCCGGAGGGGTCCTACAATGAGCAGTTCTTC
TRBJ2-7 TRBV29-1 . TRBD1 CSVTPGQAAGEQYF TGCAGCGTAACACCGGGACAGGCAGCAGGGGAGCAGTACTTC
TRBJ2-7 TRBV19 . . CASSKQQGYEQYF TGTGCCAGTAGCAAACAGCAGGGCTACGAGCAGTACTTC
TRBJ2-7 TRBV6-5 . . CASSLDIAVNEQYF TGTGCCAGCAGCCTTGACATCGCCGTCAACGAGCAGTACTTC
TRBJ1-5 TRBV15 . . CATSRYVSPTGNQPQHF TGTGCCACCAGCAGATACGTGTCCCCCACCGGGAACCAGCCCCAGCATTTT
TRBJ2-2 TRBV30 few . CAWSLIFAGELFF TGTGCCTGGAGTCTTATCTTTGCCGGGGAGCTGTTTTTT
TRBJ2-7 TRBV5-1 . . CASSLADGAYEQYF TGCGCCAGCAGCTTGGCCGACGGAGCCTACGAGCAGTACTTC
TRBJ1-1 TRBV7-9 . . CASSPNSRHANTEAFF TGTGCCAGCAGCCCAAATTCGAGACATGCGAACACTGAAGCTTTCTTT
TRBJ2-5 TRBV6-2/TRBV6-3 . . CASSYSAIAGETQYF TGTGCCAGCAGTTACTCGGCGATAGCCGGGGAGACCCAGTACTTC
TRBJ2-5 TRBV27 . TRBD1 CASSPRQGRETQYF TGTGCCAGCAGTCCGCGACAGGGACGAGAGACCCAGTACTTC
TRBJ2-5 TRBV7-9 . TRBD1 CASSPTGIGTQETQYF TGTGCCAGCAGCCCGACAGGGATCGGTACTCAAGAGACCCAGTACTTC
TRBJ1-4 TRBV6-5 . . CASSYLGREGGKLFF TGTGCCAGCAGTTACCTCGGAAGGGAGGGCGGAAAACTGTTTTTT
TRBJ2-4 TRBV18 . . CASSLTGALAKNIQYF TGTGCCAGCTCATTGACAGGTGCTCTAGCCAAAAACATTCAGTACTTC
TRBJ2-2 TRBV2 . TRBD1 CASSTSRGLNTGELFF TGTGCCAGCAGTACTTCTAGGGGGCTGAACACCGGGGAGCTGTTTTTT
TRBJ2-1 TRBV2 . . CASSEAGTYYNEQFF TGTGCCAGCAGTGAAGCTGGGACTTACTACAATGAGCAGTTCTTC
TRBJ1-5 TRBV10-3 . . CAISEGRGSQPQHF TGTGCCATCAGTGAGGGCAGGGGCAGTCAGCCCCAGCATTTT
TRBJ2-1 TRBV6-5 . TRBD2 CASSLAGNEQFF TGTGCCAGCAGCTTAGCGGGGAATGAGCAGTTCTTC
TRBJ2-1 TRBV6-5 . TRBD2 CASSYSSGRPNEQFF TGTGCCAGCAGTTACTCTAGCGGGAGGCCCAATGAGCAGTTCTTC
TRBJ2-1 TRBV11-2 once TRBD2 CASSLVTGLGVNEQFF TGTGCCAGCAGCTTGGTGACGGGACTAGGGGTTAATGAGCAGTTCTTC
TRBJ2-7 TRBV2 . . CASSERGNEQYF TGTGCCAGCAGTGAACGGGGGAACGAGCAGTACTTC
TRBJ1-4 TRBV18 . . CASSQERAGEKLFF TGTGCCAGCTCCCAGGAGAGGGCGGGTGAAAAACTGTTTTTT
TRBJ1-2 TRBV4-1 once . CASSPGEVNYGYTF TGCGCCAGCAGCCCCGGGGAAGTTAACTATGGCTACACCTTC
TRBJ2-7 TRBV6-5 . . CATWTVSYEQYF TGTGCCACGTGGACAGTCTCCTACGAGCAGTACTTC
TRBJ2-6 TRBV7-9 . TRBD1 CASSPTAGGSSGANVLTF TGTGCCAGCAGCCCGACCGCAGGGGGATCCTCTGGGGCCAACGTCCTGACTTTC
TRBJ2-1 TRBV24-1 . TRBD2 CATPLLTSGNEQFF TGTGCCACTCCCCTCCTGACTAGCGGCAATGAGCAGTTCTTC
TRBJ2-3 TRBV3-1/TRBV3-2 . . CASSQESGGTDTQYF TGTGCCAGCAGCCAAGAGAGTGGAGGCACAGATACGCAGTATTTT
TRBJ1-3 TRBV24-1 . . CATSDAQGGGQQNTIYF TGTGCCACCAGTGATGCGCAGGGTGGAGGGCAGCAAAACACCATATATTTT
TRBJ1-2 TRBV11-2 few TRBD1 CASSLDRAGGARNF TGTGCCAGCAGCTTAGATCGCGCAGGGGGCGCAAGGAACTTC
TRBJ2-5 TRBV6-2/TRBV6-3 . . CASSYSGGETQYF TGTGCCAGCAGTTACTCCGGGGGAGAGACCCAGTACTTC
TRBJ2-7 TRBV30 . TRBD1 CAWSPYLDRGRLRQYF TGTGCCTGGAGTCCTTATTTGGACAGGGGGCGGCTAAGGCAGTACTTC
TRBJ2-1 TRBV5-1 . . CASSFQQYNEQFF TGCGCCAGCAGCTTCCAACAGTACAATGAGCAGTTCTTC
TRBJ1-5 TRBV2 . . CASSRGGHSNQPQHF TGTGCCAGCAGTCGGGGAGGGCATAGCAATCAGCCCCAGCATTTT
TRBJ2-1 TRBV6-6 . . CASRDQGSDEQFF TGTGCCAGCAGGGATCAGGGGTCGGATGAGCAGTTCTTC
TRBJ2-2 TRBV15 . . CAIQVPETGELFF TGTGCCATTCAGGTCCCGGAAACCGGGGAGCTGTTTTTT
TRBJ2-1 TRBV19 . TRBD1 CASSTGTGGYNEQFF TGTGCCAGTAGTACCGGGACAGGGGGCTACAATGAGCAGTTCTTC
TRBJ1-2 TRBV4-1 . TRBD1 CASSQSRTGTANNYGYTF TGCGCCAGCAGCCAAAGTCGAACCGGGACAGCTAACAACTATGGCTACACCTTC
TRBJ2-1 TRBV13 . TRBD2 CASSLGTSGMVIEQFF TGTGCCAGCAGCTTAGGGACTAGCGGGATGGTCATTGAGCAGTTCTTC
TRBJ2-3 TRBV9 . . CASSSATNTDTQYF TGTGCCAGCAGCTCAGCCACTAACACAGATACGCAGTATTTT
TRBJ1-5 TRBV7-9 . . CASNKGQGDQPQHF TGTGCCAGCAACAAAGGGCAGGGCGATCAGCCCCAGCATTTT
TRBJ1-4 TRBV30 . . CAWTRNEKLFF TGTGCCTGGACCCGTAATGAAAAACTGTTTTTT
TRBJ2-2 TRBV28 . TRBD2 CASSPGTSGRGGELFF TGTGCCAGCAGTCCCGGGACTAGCGGGAGGGGCGGGGAGCTGTTTTTT
TRBJ2-1 TRBV19 . TRBD2 CASSIGASGRARDEQFF TGTGCCAGTAGTATAGGGGCTAGCGGGAGGGCCAGGGATGAGCAGTTCTTC
TRBJ2-1 TRBV6-1 . . CASSEAGAAYNEQFF TGTGCCAGCAGTGAAGCAGGGGCAGCCTACAATGAGCAGTTCTTC
TRBJ1-1 TRBV5-5 . TRBD1 CASTAGTGNFNTEAFF TGTGCCAGCACCGCGGGGACAGGGAATTTTAACACTGAAGCTTTCTTT
TRBJ1-1 TRBV3-1/TRBV3-2 . . CASSHPGEGTEAFF TGTGCCAGCAGCCACCCAGGGGAGGGGACTGAAGCTTTCTTT
TRBJ1-1 TRBV7-9 . . CASSSRGGARKNTEAFF TGTGCCAGCAGCTCCCGGGGGGGGGCTCGGAAGAACACTGAAGCTTTCTTT
TRBJ2-7 TRBV18 . TRBD1 CASGWDSSYEQYF TGTGCCAGCGGGTGGGACAGTTCCTACGAGCAGTACTTC
TRBJ1-5 TRBV19 . TRBD1 CASSIAGGGGQPQHF TGTGCCAGTAGTATAGCAGGGGGCGGAGGGCAGCCCCAGCATTTT
TRBJ1-1 TRBV5-1 . . CASSLVWGQNTEAFF TGCGCCAGCAGCTTGGTCTGGGGCCAGAACACTGAAGCTTTCTTT
TRBJ2-5 TRBV4-3 . . CASSQQGGAETQYF TGCGCCAGCAGCCAACAGGGGGGTGCGGAGACCCAGTACTTC
TRBJ1-5 TRBV28 . . CASILSPGGLTNQPQHF TGTGCCAGCATTCTCTCTCCGGGAGGGCTTACCAATCAGCCCCAGCATTTT
TRBJ2-1 TRBV19 . . CASSKLPLYNEQFF TGTGCCAGTAGTAAACTGCCGCTCTACAATGAGCAGTTCTTC